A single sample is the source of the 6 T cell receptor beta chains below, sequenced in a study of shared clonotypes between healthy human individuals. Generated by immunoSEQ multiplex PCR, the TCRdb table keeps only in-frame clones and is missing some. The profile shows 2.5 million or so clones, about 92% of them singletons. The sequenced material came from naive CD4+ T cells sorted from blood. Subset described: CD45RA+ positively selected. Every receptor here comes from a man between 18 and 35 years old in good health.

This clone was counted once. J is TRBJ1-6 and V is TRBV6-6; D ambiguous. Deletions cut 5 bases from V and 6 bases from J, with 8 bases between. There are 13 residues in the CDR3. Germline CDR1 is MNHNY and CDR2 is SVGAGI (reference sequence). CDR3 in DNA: TGTGCCAGCAGTCCCCCGGCTAATTCACCCCTCCACTTT. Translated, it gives CASSPPANSPLHF.

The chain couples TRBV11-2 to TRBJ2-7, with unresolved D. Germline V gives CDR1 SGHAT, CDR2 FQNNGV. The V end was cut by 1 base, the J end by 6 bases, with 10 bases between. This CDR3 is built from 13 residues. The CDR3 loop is CASSLVLIGEQYF. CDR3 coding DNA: TGTGCCAGCAGCTTAGTCCTAATAGGCGAGCAGTACTTC. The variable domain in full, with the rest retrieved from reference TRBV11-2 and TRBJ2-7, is EAGVAQSPRYKIIEKRQSVAFWCNPISGHATLYWYQQILGQGPKLLIQFQNNGVVDDSQLPKDRFSAERLKGVDSTLKIQPAKLEDSAVYLCASSLVLIGEQYFGPGTRLTVT.

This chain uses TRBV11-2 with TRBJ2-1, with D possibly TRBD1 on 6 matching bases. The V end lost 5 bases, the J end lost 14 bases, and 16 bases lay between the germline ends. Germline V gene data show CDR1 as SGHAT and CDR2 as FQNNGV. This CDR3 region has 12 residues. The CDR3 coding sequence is TGTGCCAGCAGCCGATATGGACAGAGAAAGTTCTTC. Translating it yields CASSRYGQRKFF.

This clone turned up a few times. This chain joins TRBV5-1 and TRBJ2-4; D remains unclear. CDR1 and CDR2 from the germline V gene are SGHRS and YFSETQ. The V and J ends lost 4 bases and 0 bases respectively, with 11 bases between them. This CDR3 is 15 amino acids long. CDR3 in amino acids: CASSQDGLAKNIQYF. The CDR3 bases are TGCGCCAGCAGCCAGGACGGATTAGCCAAAAACATTCAGTACTTC.

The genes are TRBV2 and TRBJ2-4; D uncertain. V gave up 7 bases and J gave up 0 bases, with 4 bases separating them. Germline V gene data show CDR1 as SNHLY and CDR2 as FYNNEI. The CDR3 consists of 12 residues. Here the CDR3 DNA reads TGTGCCAGCACCTTAGCCAAAAACATTCAGTACTTC. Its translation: CASTLAKNIQYF. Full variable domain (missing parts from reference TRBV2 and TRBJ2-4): EPEVTQTPSHQVTQMGQEVILRCVPISNHLYFYWYRQILGQKVEFLVSFYNNEISEKSEIFDDQFSVERPDGSNFTLKIRSTKLEDSAMYFCASTLAKNIQYFGAGTRLSVL.

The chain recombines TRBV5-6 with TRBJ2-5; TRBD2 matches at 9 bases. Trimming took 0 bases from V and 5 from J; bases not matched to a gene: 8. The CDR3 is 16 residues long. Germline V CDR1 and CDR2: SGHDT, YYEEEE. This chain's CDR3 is CASSLVGGGERETQYF. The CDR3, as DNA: TGTGCCAGCAGCTTGGTTGGCGGGGGGGAGCGGGAGACCCAGTACTTC.